This T cell receptor (beta chain) was captured by sequencing in a study of graft-versus-host responses after intestinal transplantation (dated by TCRdb to the early 2020s). With respect to the entire study: The transplants that recipients received were multivisceral, liver-intestinal, or isolated intestinal. Every recipient was given anti-thymocyte globulin induction, followed by about 3 years of maintenance tacrolimus and steroids. After intestinal transplantation, graft-versus-host and host-versus-graft alloreactive T cell clones were followed in the graft, circulation and bone marrow using bulk TCR-beta CDR3 sequencing. Alloreactive clones were identified by sequencing pre-transplant mixed lymphocyte reaction products and comparing them with unstimulated pre-transplant donor and recipient T cells. A cohort of 24 intestinal transplant recipients, including one retransplant, was enrolled, and a few patients lacking pretransplant specimens were excluded. Donor T cell macrochimerism was defined as a peak of at least 4% donor T cells among recipient peripheral blood mononuclear cells. Rather than being sequenced by the commercial service, samples from a few later patients were sequenced in-house on an Illumina MiSeq and processed with MiXCR. The paper as a whole reports these results and caveats: The relatively low number and heterogeneity of intestinal transplant patients limited the conclusions. Early after transplant, declines in HvG clones were associated with peak levels of circulating GvH clones. GvH clones turned up in recipient bone marrow, with some appearing earlier in ileal mucosa or blood, a pattern consistent with an intestinal mucosal origin. Patients with donor T cell macrochimerism had high GvH to HvG T cell clonal ratios in their allografts.

The receptor library was made with the immunoSEQ multiplex PCR assay. For most patients, genomic DNA was isolated using the Qiagen DNeasy Blood and Tissue Kit and was shipped frozen to Adaptive Biotechnologies for TCR sequencing. For most patients, high-throughput TCR-beta CDR3 sequencing of genomic DNA was performed by Adaptive Biotechnologies. The study's processing was this. TCR sequencing data were retrieved from Adaptive's ImmunoSEQ software for around 20 patients, whereas three other patients were processed with MiXCR and VDJtools. CD4 versus CD8 sorting errors were corrected by removing sequences found in both subsets at a frequency ratio below 5:1. CDR3 nucleotide sequences shared between donor and recipient were removed because the origin of such sequences could not be assigned. Alloreactive clones required at least 2-fold expansion over unstimulated cells and minimum CFSE-low frequency of 0.002% (template counts) or 0.001% (read counts). Clones were considered mappable if detected in sequenced pre-transplant spleen, lymph node, or MLR CFSE-low populations of the donor or recipient. Cumulative frequency of alloreactive clones was calculated as a percentage of all sequences weighted by copy number. The source is immuneACCESS, and TCRdb retained only in-frame sequences with V and J called. Part of the clones is not carried over; for the studies checked, unresolved V genes explain less than half of this, and the remainder is unexplained. Clone size and the V and J calls come from that table; the DNA yielded D and trimming. For this sample there are 99,000 or so clones; about 90% appear just once. Approximately 0.88% of the sample comes from the top ten.

CDR1 and CDR2 are drawn from the germline V gene: SNHLY, FYNNEI. The cysteine opens and the phenylalanine closes a CDR3 of 15 amino acids. The only DNA kept is the CDR3, 45 bases in frame from the first base. V loses 4 bases at its end and J loses 8 bases; junction bases beyond the gene matches: 6. This clone was seen a single time. Its antigen is unknown. Per-nucleotide qualities are absent, and no much larger clonotype sits a single base away. What the time point label conveys for this sample: cells obtained before transplantation from donor or recipient. CD3+CD4+ and CD3+CD8+ populations were FACS-sorted from unstimulated pre-transplant donor and recipient cells taken from spleen or lymph nodes.

The sample in question was unstimulated CD4+ T cells sorted from spleen or lymph node cells, obtained before intestinal transplant. This clonotype was sampled from a human donor who received an intestinal transplant. The chain is encoded by TRBV2 joined to TRBJ2-1; TRBD2 fits 12 bases in the junction. At the DNA level, the sequence is TGTGCCAGCAGTGTTCCTAGCGGGGGGGCGCATGAGCAGTTCTTC. This is translated as CASSVPSGGAHEQFF.